This TCR beta chain was recovered during a study of blood T cell repertoires in COVID-19. Between the trimmed V and J ends, which lost 1 base and 6 bases, there was a span of 13 bases. Germline V gene sequence: CDR1 LGHNT, CDR2 FRNRAP. This CDR3 is 15 amino acids long. Participants' own reports of clinical history determined their cohort assignment. Some clones are missing from TCRdb's copy, which holds only in-frame ones; the method was immunoSEQ multiplex PCR. The sample lists a few hundred thousand clones; around 87% were seen once. The receptor's source is a young woman with acute COVID-19. Sequenced material: PBMCs or T cells enriched from blood (not recorded which). The chain combines TRBV12-5 with TRBJ2-1; D is unresolved. The CDR3 coding sequence is TGTGCTAGTGGTTTGGGAGACCCATCGGGCAATGAGCAGTTCTTC. This sequence encodes CASGLGDPSGNEQFF.